The 14 T cell receptor beta chains presented below share a single source sample, sequenced in a study of STAT5B mutations in CD4+ large granular lymphocyte leukemia. Profiled with immunoSEQ multiplex PCR; TCRdb holds only in-frame clones, not every one. The table lists about 25,000 clones, around 81% of them singletons. The sample consisted of CD4+ T cells from blood buffy coats. Every receptor here comes from a human donor in good health.

This chain links TRBV4-2 with TRBJ2-3; D tentatively fits TRBD1 or TRBD2 (5 bases each). Germline V gene sequence: CDR1 LGHNA, CDR2 YNFKEQ. The CDR3 totals 14 residues. V was clipped by 4 bases and J by 0 bases, with 8 bases between them. CDR3: CASSLGESTDTQYF. The CDR3 DNA sequence: TGTGCCAGCAGCCTGGGGGAGAGCACAGATACGCAGTATTTT.

V is TRBV5-1 and J is TRBJ2-5; 10 bases align to TRBD1. The closer fit of TRBJ2-7 to the DNA end suggests the J call may be wrong. The germline V gene encodes CDR1 SGHRS and CDR2 YFSETQ. The CDR3 contains 15 residues. CDR3 coding DNA: TGCGCCAGCAGCTTAGACAGGGGGCTCTCCTACGAGCAGTACTTC. As protein: CASSLDRGLSYEQYF.

J is TRBJ1-2 and V is TRBV10-3; D call uncertain. This CDR3 comprises 14 residues. The V gene lost 3 bases and the J gene lost 0 bases, with 8 bases spanning the gap. Germline V CDR1 and CDR2: ENHRY, SYGVKD. For the CDR3, the DNA is TGTGCCATCAGTGACGCTGTAGCTAACTATGGCTACACCTTC. It specifies CAISDAVANYGYTF.

In this sample, this clone turned up once. The V and J genes are TRBV20-1 and TRBJ1-2, with no clear D. V was pared by 3 bases and J by 4 bases, with 6 bases between. The germline V gene has CDR1 DFQATT and CDR2 SNEGSKA (reference sequence). The length of the CDR3 is 11 residues. The CDR3 is CSASETYGYTF. The CDR3 coding sequence is TGCAGTGCTAGTGAGACCTATGGCTACACCTTC.

CDR3 sequence reads: CASSLSGVGTNEKLFF. The CDR3 DNA is TGTGCCAGCAGTTTATCCGGGGTGGGGACTAATGAAAAACTGTTTTTT. The chain links TRBV27 to TRBJ1-4, with unresolved D. The V and J ends lost 0 bases and 2 bases respectively, with 10 bases between them. The CDR3 has 16 amino acids. Per germline, CDR1 MNHEY and CDR2 SMNVEV (reference sequence).

The V gene is TRBV15, the J gene TRBJ1-1, with D unresolved. V lost 3 bases, J lost 1 base, and 15 bases lay in between. CDR3 length: 16 amino acids. Germline CDR1 and CDR2: LNHNV and YYDKDF (reference sequence). CDR3 coding DNA: TGTGCCACCAGCAGTCCTTTAACGGGCCGGAACACTGAAGCTTTCTTT. It translates to CATSSPLTGRNTEAFF.

The gene calls are TRBV10-1 and TRBJ2-3; 9 positions agree with TRBD1. V shed 8 bases and J 0 bases; nucleotides not matched to a gene: 12. This CDR3 is built from 17 residues. Germline loops: CDR1 WNHNN, CDR2 SYGVQD (reference sequence). The CDR3: CASCTTGGVYSTDTQYF. Here the CDR3 DNA reads TGCGCCAGCTGCACTACAGGGGGCGTATATAGCACAGATACGCAGTATTTT.

The chain is built from TRBV7-2 and TRBJ2-2; TRBD1 matches 7 bases. There are 15 residues in the CDR3. The germline V gene encodes CDR1 SGHTA and CDR2 FQGNSA. V shed 1 base, J shed 4 bases, and the junction held 3 bases outside the gene matches. CDR3 sequence reads: CASSLGAGGTGELFF. The CDR3 coding sequence is TGTGCCAGCAGCTTAGGCGCAGGGGGCACCGGGGAGCTGTTTTTT.

This clone was detected once. The genes are TRBV4-2 and TRBJ2-3; D not resolved. The CDR3 is 12 amino acids. Trimming took 3 bases from V and 4 from J, leaving 5 bases between them. Germline V lookup: CDR1 LGHNA, CDR2 YNFKEQ. Here the CDR3 reads CASSQIADTQYF. The CDR3 nucleotides read TGTGCCAGCAGCCAGATAGCAGATACGCAGTATTTT.

The chain is built from TRBV14 and TRBJ1-1; TRBD1 might be the D (5 bases). The CDR3 is 17 residues long. Germline CDR1 reads SGHDN; CDR2 reads FVKESK. Deletions cut 2 bases from V and 2 bases from J, with 18 bases between. In DNA form, the CDR3 reads TGTGCCAGCAGCCAAAGAATGTGGGGGTCACGAAACACTGAAGCTTTCTTT. It is translated as CASSQRMWGSRNTEAFF.

The chain couples TRBV6-6 to TRBJ2-6; D perhaps matches TRBD1 (5 bases). This CDR3 region has 15 residues. Germline loops: CDR1 MNHNY, CDR2 SVGAGI (reference sequence). Trimming took off 7 bases at V and 4 bases at J, with 14 bases between the two ends. The chain's CDR3 is CASTSGSAGANVLTF. Written as DNA, the CDR3 is TGTGCCAGCACCTCAGGGTCAGCGGGGGCCAACGTCCTGACTTTC.

V is TRBV28 and J is TRBJ1-2; D is unresolved. The V gene lost 7 bases and the J gene lost 6 bases, with 18 bases spanning the gap. This CDR3 region has 14 residues. In germline, CDR1 is MDHEN, CDR2 SYDVKM. This chain's CDR3 is CASKVPLFAHGYTF. DNA of the CDR3: TGTGCCAGCAAGGTCCCCCTATTCGCCCATGGCTACACCTTC.

The V gene is TRBV5-1, the J gene TRBJ2-3; the match to TRBD2 covers 9 bases. The CDR3 spans 16 residues. From germline, CDR1 is SGHRS and CDR2 YFSETQ. With 1 base clipped from V and 9 bases from J, the junction kept 12 bases outside the gene matches. The CDR3, as DNA: TGCGCCAGCAGCTTGAAGCGGGGGGCTATGGAGGGGACGCAGTATTTT. It specifies CASSLKRGAMEGTQYF.

The genes are TRBV4-1 and TRBJ2-5; 11 nucleotides agree with TRBD2. The germline gives CDR1 MGHRA, CDR2 YSYEKL. The length of the CDR3 is 15 residues. The V segment lost 1 base and the J segment 4 bases; nucleotides outside the gene matches: 2. The CDR3 sequence is CASSQGLAGRETQYF. For the CDR3, the DNA is TGCGCCAGCAGCCAAGGACTAGCGGGGCGAGAGACCCAGTACTTC.